One sample yielded the 14 T cell receptor beta chains listed below, sequenced in a study of somatic mutations in cytotoxic T cells in rheumatoid arthritis (dated by TCRdb to 2016 to 2017). Library preparation was by the immunoSEQ multiplex PCR assay. TCRdb retrieved this table from immuneACCESS and kept in-frame rearrangements only. Not all clones are present; in checked studies, unresolved V genes account for under half, and no reason is known for the remainder. The sample profile shows thousands of clones; roughly 70% of them were found once. The top ten clonotypes cover approximately 46% of the sample. Sequencing input: CD8+ T cells sorted from blood. The origin of the receptors is a man in his forties in good health.

The chain recombines TRBV28 with TRBJ2-1; weak D call: TRBD2 (5 bases). This CDR3 has 12 residues. V dropped 4 bases and J dropped 4 bases, with 5 bases sitting between them. Germline loops: CDR1 MDHEN, CDR2 SYDVKM. This CDR3 is CASSWEYNEQFF. The CDR3 DNA is TGTGCCAGCAGTTGGGAGTACAATGAGCAGTTCTTC.

By sample fraction, this clone is medium-sized (0.01 to 0.1%). The V call is TRBV7-8, the J call TRBJ2-3; possible D gene TRBD2, 5 bases. Trimming pared 5 bases from V and 5 bases from J, leaving 17 bases between. The CDR3 extends over 15 amino acids. The germline V gene encodes CDR1 SGHVS and CDR2 FQNEAQ. The CDR3 reads CASSLRTFAGDTQYF. The CDR3 DNA sequence: TGTGCCAGCAGCCTCAGGACCTTCGCGGGAGATACGCAGTATTTT. Drawing the rest from reference TRBV7-8 and TRBJ2-3, the complete variable domain is GAGVSQSPRYKVAKRGQDVALRCDPISGHVSLFWYQQALGQGPEFLTYFQNEAQLDKSGLPSDRFFAERPEGSVSTLKIQRTQQEDSAVYLCASSLRTFAGDTQYFGPGTRLTVL.

The chain is built from TRBV7-9 and TRBJ1-4; 8 bases align to TRBD1. The CDR3 spans 13 residues. Germline V gene sequence: CDR1 SEHNR, CDR2 FQNEAQ (reference sequence). V lost 9 bases, J lost 5 bases, and 5 bases stayed unmatched. The chain's CDR3 is CASRQGSNEKLFF. DNA of the CDR3: TGTGCCAGTAGACAGGGGTCAAATGAAAAACTGTTTTTT.

This chain connects TRBV11-2 to TRBJ1-5; TRBD1 matches 12 bases. The CDR3 runs 15 residues. With V trimmed by 5 bases and J by 7 bases, 6 bases remained unmatched. The V gene's germline CDR1 is SGHAT and CDR2 FQNNGV. CDR3 residues: CASSIGTGGLQPQHF. In DNA, the CDR3 is TGTGCCAGCAGCATCGGGACAGGGGGCTTGCAGCCCCAGCATTTT.

V is TRBV4-2 and J is TRBJ2-5, with 7 bases fitting TRBD1. The V gene end was trimmed by 1 base and the J gene end by 5 bases; junction bases not matched to a gene: 10. The CDR3 covers 16 residues. The germline V gene encodes CDR1 LGHNA and CDR2 YNFKEQ. As DNA, the CDR3 is TGTGCCAGCAGCCAAGTGAGCCAGGGGGTGGGGGAGACCCAGTACTTC. Translated, it gives CASSQVSQGVGETQYF.

The chain is built from TRBV15 and TRBJ1-6; D is possibly TRBD1 (5 bases). The V gene's germline CDR1 is LNHNV and CDR2 YYDKDF (reference sequence). The CDR3 extends over 18 amino acids. V shed 8 bases and J shed 0 bases, with 20 bases lying between them. The CDR3 loop reads CATGPGEADSSYNSPLHF. Written as DNA, the CDR3 is TGTGCCACCGGACCGGGGGAGGCTGACAGCTCCTATAATTCACCCCTCCACTTT. Full variable domain (outside the CDR3, taken from reference TRBV15 and TRBJ1-6): DAMVIQNPRYQVTQFGKPVTLSCSQTLNHNVMYWYQQKSSQAPKLLFHYYDKDFNNEADTPDNFQSRRPNTSFCFLDIRSPGLGDTAMYLCATGPGEADSSYNSPLHFGNGTRLTVT.

The chain has TRBV15 and TRBJ2-3; D gene unclear. The V end was cut by 1 base, the J end by 2 bases, with 7 bases between. Germline V gene data show CDR1 as LNHNV and CDR2 as YYDKDF (reference sequence). CDR3 length equals 14 residues. The CDR3 here is CATSRAGFTDTQYF. The CDR3, as DNA: TGTGCCACCAGCAGAGCCGGGTTCACAGATACGCAGTATTTT.

The J gene is TRBJ1-1, the V gene TRBV5-4; D is unresolved. The CDR3 consists of 11 residues. Germline-derived CDR1 and CDR2 are SGHNT and YYREEE (reference sequence). V lost 4 bases to trimming and J lost 8 bases, with 9 bases between them. The CDR3 sequence is CASSREGEAFF. CDR3 nucleotide sequence: TGTGCCAGCAGCAGAGAGGGCGAAGCTTTCTTT.

This chain connects TRBV6-5 to TRBJ2-5; TRBD2 agrees at 11 bases. CDR3 length equals 15 residues. V shed 9 bases and J 3 bases; nucleotides not matched to a gene: 9. Germline V gives CDR1 MNHEY, CDR2 SVGAGI. The CDR3 nucleotides read TGTGCCAGGGGGAGGACTAGCGGGCCTAAAGAGACCCAGTACTTC. Amino acids: CARGRTSGPKETQYF.

This clone ranks as medium-sized. V usage is TRBV28 and J usage is TRBJ2-7; D is undetermined. In germline, CDR1 is MDHEN, CDR2 SYDVKM. The CDR3 has 15 amino acids. Trimming left V 2 bases short and J 3 bases short, with 14 bases between. The CDR3 protein is CASSLNSNRNYEQYF. The CDR3 DNA follows: TGTGCCAGCAGTTTAAACTCCAACCGGAACTACGAGCAGTACTTC.

V gene TRBV11-2 combines with J gene TRBJ1-1; D may be TRBD1 (6 bases). Looked up from germline, CDR1 is SGHAT and CDR2 is FQNNGV. This CDR3 is built from 15 residues. The V gene lost 5 bases and the J gene lost 6 bases, with 19 bases spanning the gap. This CDR3 is CASSATAGGLPEAFF. The CDR3, as DNA: TGTGCCAGCAGCGCTACTGCGGGGGGGCTTCCTGAAGCTTTCTTT.

The rearrangement links TRBV9 to TRBJ2-7; D remains ambiguous. V was pared by 2 bases and J by 6 bases, with 9 bases between. CDR3 length: 12 amino acids. Germline V gene data show CDR1 as SGDLS and CDR2 as YYNGEE. CDR3 residues: CASSVDRGEQYF. In nucleotides, the CDR3 is TGTGCCAGCAGCGTCGACCGTGGCGAGCAGTACTTC.

The rearrangement joins TRBV28 to TRBJ2-5, with TRBD2 identical over 15 bases. Germline lookup yields CDR1 MDHEN and CDR2 SYDVKM. With V trimmed by 5 bases and J by 7 bases, 11 bases remained unmatched. The CDR3 is 17 residues long. In DNA form, the CDR3 reads TGTGCCAGCAGTCTAGGACTAGCGGGGGGGCCCGAGCTGACCCAGTACTTC. Protein sequence: CASSLGLAGGPELTQYF.

This chain uses TRBV19 with TRBJ1-6; TRBD1 aligns across 7 bases. Germline CDR1 and CDR2: LNHDA and SQIVND (reference sequence). This CDR3 comprises 15 residues. Germline trimming cut 6 bases from V and 7 bases from J; bases unmatched to any gene: 9. CDR3 bases: TGTGCCAGTAGCCGACCCGGGACAGCCAATTCACCCCTCCACTTT. This encodes CASSRPGTANSPLHF.